A selection of T cell receptor beta chains follows, all from one sample in a study of shared clonotypes between healthy human individuals. The method was immunoSEQ multiplex PCR; TCRdb's version includes in-frame clones alone and lacks a portion of them. Of millions of clones in the sample, around 90% were seen once. Sequencing used naive CD4+ T cells sorted from blood. These TCRs come from a man younger than 35 in good health. The CDR3 runs from the conserved cysteine through the conserved F or W. The D gene is left open where the match is weak. Clone size is stated in some rows and not others, as once, few, many or a class when expanded.

j_call | clone_size | d_call | v_call | cdr3_aa | cdr3_nt
TRBJ1-1 | . | . | TRBV21-1 | CASSKAAGQVTFF | TGTGCCAGCAGCAAAGCCGCCGGACAGGTAACTTTCTTT
TRBJ1-4 | . | . | TRBV7-9 | CASSLVEINEKLFF | TGTGCCAGCAGCTTAGTGGAGATAAATGAAAAACTGTTTTTT
TRBJ2-3 | . | . | TRBV29-1 | CSVGLPGAGTDTQYF | TGCAGCGTTGGGTTGCCGGGAGCGGGCACAGATACGCAGTATTTT
TRBJ1-6 | . | TRBD1 | TRBV4-1 | CASSLEGQTSSYNSPLHF | TGCGCCAGCAGCCTCGAGGGACAGACGAGCTCCTATAATTCACCCCTCCACTTT
TRBJ1-2 | once | TRBD1 | TRBV6-6 | CASSPRQGGYGYTF | TGTGCCAGCAGTCCGAGACAGGGAGGGTATGGCTACACCTTC
TRBJ2-5 | . | . | TRBV30 | CAWSVRREETQYF | TGTGCCTGGAGTGTACGGAGGGAAGAGACCCAGTACTTC
TRBJ2-7 | few | . | TRBV6-7 | CASRDPCPPAYEQYF | TGTGCCAGCAGGGACCCGTGTCCCCCTGCCTACGAGCAGTACTTC
TRBJ2-1 | . | . | TRBV5-1 | CASSLVTPPTAYEQFF | TGCGCCAGCAGCTTAGTAACTCCACCAACGGCCTATGAGCAGTTCTTC
TRBJ2-7 | . | . | TRBV28 | CASSFAPGNIFGSSYEQYF | TGTGCCAGCAGTTTCGCCCCCGGGAACATTTTCGGGAGCTCCTACGAGCAGTACTTC
TRBJ2-3 | . | . | TRBV4-1 | CASSHLGQADSTDTQYF | TGCGCCAGCAGCCATCTGGGGCAGGCCGATAGCACAGATACGCAGTATTTT
TRBJ1-1 | . | TRBD1 | TRBV4-1 | CASSQDRGNGEAFF | TGCGCCAGCAGCCAGGACAGGGGGAACGGTGAAGCTTTCTTT
TRBJ2-7 | . | . | TRBV10-3 | CASEGGSYEQYF | TGTGCCAGTGAGGGGGGAAGCTACGAGCAGTACTTC
TRBJ2-2 | . | TRBD1 | TRBV2 | CASRDRDTNTGELFF | TGTGCCAGCCGGGACAGAGATACGAACACCGGGGAGCTGTTTTTT
TRBJ2-7 | . | . | TRBV2 | CASRGRNSYEQYF | TGTGCCAGCAGGGGACGGAACTCCTACGAGCAGTACTTC